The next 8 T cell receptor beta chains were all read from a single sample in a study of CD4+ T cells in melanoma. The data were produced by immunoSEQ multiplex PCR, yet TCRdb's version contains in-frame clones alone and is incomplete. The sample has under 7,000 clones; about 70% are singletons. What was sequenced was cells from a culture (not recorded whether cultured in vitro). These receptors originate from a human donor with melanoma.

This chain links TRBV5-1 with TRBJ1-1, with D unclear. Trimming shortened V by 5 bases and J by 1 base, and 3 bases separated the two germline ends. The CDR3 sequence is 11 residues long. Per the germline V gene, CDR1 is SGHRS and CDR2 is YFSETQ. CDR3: CASRRNTEAFF. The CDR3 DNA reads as TGCGCCAGCAGGCGGAACACTGAAGCTTTCTTT.

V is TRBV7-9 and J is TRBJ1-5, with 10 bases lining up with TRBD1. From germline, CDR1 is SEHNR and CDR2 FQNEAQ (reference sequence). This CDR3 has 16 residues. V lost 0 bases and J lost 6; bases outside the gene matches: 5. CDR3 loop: CASSLAVTGGSQPQHF. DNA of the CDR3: TGTGCCAGCAGCTTAGCGGTGACAGGGGGCAGTCAGCCCCAGCATTTT.

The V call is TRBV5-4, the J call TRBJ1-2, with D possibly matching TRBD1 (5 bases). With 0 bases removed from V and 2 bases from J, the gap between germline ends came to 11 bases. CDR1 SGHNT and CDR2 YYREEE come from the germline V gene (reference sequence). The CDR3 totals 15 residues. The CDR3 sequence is CASSLDPPGNYGYTF. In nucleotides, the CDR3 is TGTGCCAGCAGCTTGGATCCGCCAGGGAACTATGGCTACACCTTC.

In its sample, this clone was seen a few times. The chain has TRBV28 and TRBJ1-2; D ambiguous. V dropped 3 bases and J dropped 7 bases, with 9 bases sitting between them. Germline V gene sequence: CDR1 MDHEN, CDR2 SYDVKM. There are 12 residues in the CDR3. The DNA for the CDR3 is TGTGCCAGCAGTTTTGATAAGGGTGGCTACACCTTC. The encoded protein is CASSFDKGGYTF.

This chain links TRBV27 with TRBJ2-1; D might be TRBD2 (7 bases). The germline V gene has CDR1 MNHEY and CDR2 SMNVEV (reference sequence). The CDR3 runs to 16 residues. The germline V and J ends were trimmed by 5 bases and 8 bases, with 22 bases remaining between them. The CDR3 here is CASSQGGGADLDEQFF. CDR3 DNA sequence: TGTGCCAGCAGTCAGGGTGGGGGGGCGGATCTCGATGAGCAGTTCTTC.

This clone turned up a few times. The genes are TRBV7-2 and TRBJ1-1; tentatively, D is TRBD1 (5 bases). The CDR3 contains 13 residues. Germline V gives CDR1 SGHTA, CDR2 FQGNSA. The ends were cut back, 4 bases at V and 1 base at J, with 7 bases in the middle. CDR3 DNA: TGTGCCAGCAGCTGGACAACGAACACTGAAGCTTTCTTT. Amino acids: CASSWTTNTEAFF.

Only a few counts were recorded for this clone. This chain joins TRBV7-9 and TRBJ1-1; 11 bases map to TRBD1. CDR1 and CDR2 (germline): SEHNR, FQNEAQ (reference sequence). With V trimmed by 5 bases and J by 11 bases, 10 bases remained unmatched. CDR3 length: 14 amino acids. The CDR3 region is CASSNRTGGGGAFF. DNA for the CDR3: TGTGCCAGCAGCAACCGGACAGGGGGCGGGGGGGCTTTCTTT.

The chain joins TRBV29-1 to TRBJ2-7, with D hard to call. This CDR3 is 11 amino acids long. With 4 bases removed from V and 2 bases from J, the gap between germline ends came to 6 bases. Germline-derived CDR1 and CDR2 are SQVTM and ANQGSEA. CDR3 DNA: TGCAGCGTTGCCACTACCTACGAGCAGTACTTC. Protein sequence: CSVATTYEQYF.